This T cell receptor beta chain is drawn from a study of response to subunit inactivated influenza vaccine. This clonotype has a handful of counts. The antigen is undetermined. MiXCR was run by TCRdb on the RT-PCR reads, yielding one entry per CDR3 protein. The sample shows 550,000 to 650,000 distinct CDR3 sequences, approximately 12% of them seen only once. The V gene lost 5 bases and the J gene lost 4 bases, with 6 bases spanning the gap. The CDR3 consists of 11 residues. Germline V gene data show CDR1 as GTSNPN and CDR2 as SVGIG (reference sequence). The study's findings and limits: Seasonal influenza vaccination, on each occasion, was suggested by the authors to recruit few new T cells.

The sequence derives from a man aged 45 to 65 who received an inactivated influenza vaccine. Material: PBMCs from blood, obtained on the day of vaccination. The V call is TRBV30, the J call TRBJ1-5; D gene uncertain. The CDR3 protein is CAWGKNQPQHF. The DNA of the CDR3 is TGTGCCTGGGGGAAAAATCAGCCCCAGCATTTT.